A selection of T cell receptor beta chains follows, all from one sample in a study of cytomegalovirus exposure and HLA in healthy donors. Only in-frame clones appear in the TCRdb table, and some are missing; sequencing was by immunoSEQ multiplex PCR. The repertoire has about 140,000 clones, roughly two thirds of them found once; the top ten carry roughly 1.8%. Source material: PBMCs. These receptors came from a male donor in good health and CMV-seronegative. Both conserved end residues are part of each CDR3. D genes are given only for firm matches. The listing skips clone size in some rows; elsewhere it reads once, few, many or a size class.

clone size	V gene	D gene	J gene	CDR3 protein	CDR3 DNA
.	TRBV19	TRBD1	TRBJ1-4	CASKGTANNEKLFF	TGTGCCAGTAAAGGGACAGCCAATAATGAAAAACTGTTTTTT
.	TRBV5-5	.	TRBJ1-5	CASSLRGPGDQPQHF	TGTGCCAGCAGCTTGCGGGGTCCTGGCGATCAGCCCCAGCATTTT
.	TRBV9	.	TRBJ1-6	CASSVAGGRNSPLHF	TGTGCCAGCAGCGTAGCGGGGGGGCGAAATTCACCCCTCCACTTT
.	TRBV7-2	TRBD2	TRBJ2-1	CASSFTGGASYNEQLF	TGTGCCAGCAGCTTTACCGGGGGGGCCTCCTACAATGAGCAGCTCTTC
.	TRBV11-2	.	TRBJ1-6	CASSTGRGSPLHF	TGTGCCAGCAGCACAGGGAGAGGCTCACCCCTCCACTTT
.	TRBV28	.	TRBJ1-1	CASSLVPGTVTEAFF	TGTGCCAGCAGTTTGGTTCCGGGTACGGTCACTGAAGCTTTCTTT
few	TRBV15	.	TRBJ2-3	CATSQGNTDTQYF	TGTGCCACGTCCCAGGGTAACACAGATACGCAGTATTTT
.	TRBV30	.	TRBJ1-4	CAWIRLGGEKLFF	TGTGCCTGGATCAGGCTGGGAGGGGAAAAACTGTTTTTT
.	TRBV7-2	.	TRBJ2-2	CASSSGGRYGGELFF	TGTGCCAGCAGCTCCGGGGGTAGATACGGCGGGGAGCTGTTTTTT
.	TRBV19	.	TRBJ1-3	CASSMGQGFSGNTIYF	TGTGCCAGTAGTATGGGCCAGGGGTTCTCTGGAAACACCATATATTTT
few	TRBV11-2	.	TRBJ1-6	CASSLLPPQGNGSPLHF	TGTGCCAGCAGCCTTTTGCCCCCACAGGGCAACGGTTCACCCCTCCACTTT
.	TRBV6-5	.	TRBJ1-2	CASSYSGDWGYTF	TGTGCCAGCAGTTACTCGGGAGATTGGGGCTACACCTTC
once	TRBV5-1	.	TRBJ1-2	CASSPTRDGYTF	TGCGCCAGCAGCCCGACACGTGATGGCTACACCTTC
.	TRBV12-5	TRBD1	TRBJ1-2	CASGDRAGDGYTF	TGTGCTAGTGGGGACAGGGCGGGGGATGGCTACACCTTC
.	TRBV27	.	TRBJ2-7	CASSLSGYIRGQYF	TGTGCCAGCAGTTTATCGGGTTATATACGAGGGCAGTACTTC
.	TRBV11-2	.	TRBJ1-1	CASSLVFTQGPEAFF	TGTGCCAGCAGCTTAGTCTTCACACAGGGCCCTGAAGCTTTCTTT
many	TRBV2	TRBD1	TRBJ1-1	CASKPEQGGTEAFF	TGTGCCAGCAAACCTGAACAGGGGGGGACTGAAGCTTTCTTT
.	TRBV7-9	TRBD1	TRBJ2-3	CASRGQVGADTQYF	TGTGCCAGCCGGGGACAGGTAGGGGCAGATACGCAGTATTTT
once	TRBV6-5	.	TRBJ1-1	CASSYSGGEVGTEAFF	TGTGCCAGCAGTTACTCAGGGGGGGAGGTGGGCACTGAAGCTTTCTTT
few	TRBV5-1	.	TRBJ2-1	CASSPTVGGSNEQFF	TGCGCCAGCAGCCCAACTGTCGGGGGATCGAATGAGCAGTTCTTC
.	TRBV5-1	.	TRBJ1-1	CASSFDSSLRPEAFF	TGCGCCAGCAGCTTCGATAGTTCTCTGCGGCCTGAAGCTTTCTTT
.	TRBV7-2	.	TRBJ2-1	CASSVWGGPDNEQFF	TGTGCCAGCAGCGTATGGGGGGGCCCCGACAATGAGCAGTTCTTC
.	TRBV7-3	TRBD1	TRBJ2-2	CASSGETGGGTGELFF	TGTGCCAGTTCCGGGGAGACAGGGGGCGGAACCGGGGAGCTGTTTTTT
.	TRBV29-1	TRBD2	TRBJ2-7	CSVEVRGGPPYEQYF	TGCAGCGTTGAAGTTCGGGGGGGGCCTCCCTACGAGCAGTACTTC
.	TRBV7-9	.	TRBJ1-6	CASSLALRGSDNSPLHF	TGTGCCAGCAGCTTAGCGCTACGGGGTTCGGACAATTCACCCCTCCACTTT
.	TRBV5-1	TRBD2	TRBJ2-7	CASSTEGLALDEQYF	TGCGCCAGCAGCACGGAGGGACTAGCGCTAGACGAGCAGTACTTC
.	TRBV11-2	.	TRBJ1-1	CASSLVRNTEAFF	TGTGCCAGCAGCTTAGTTAGGAACACTGAAGCTTTCTTT
.	TRBV7-3	TRBD2	TRBJ2-5	CASSLNGGLETQYF	TGTGCCAGCAGCTTAAACGGGGGGTTAGAGACCCAGTACTTC
.	TRBV6-5	.	TRBJ2-7	CASSYSLSLPYEQYF	TGTGCCAGCAGTTACTCCCTCTCTCTACCCTACGAGCAGTACTTC
.	TRBV28	.	TRBJ2-7	CASRSGLHEQYF	TGTGCCAGCAGGAGTGGACTCCACGAGCAGTACTTC
.	TRBV5-4	TRBD1	TRBJ2-2	CASSLRDRGPGELFF	TGTGCCAGCAGCTTGCGGGACAGGGGTCCCGGGGAGCTGTTTTTT
.	TRBV7-2	.	TRBJ1-2	CASSPSTFIYGYPF	TGTGCCAGCAGCCCATCGACATTTATCTATGGCTACCCCTTC
.	TRBV6-4	TRBD1	TRBJ1-1	CASSPGTGGGTEAFF	TGTGCCAGCAGTCCCGGGACAGGGGGCGGCACTGAAGCTTTCTTT
few	TRBV4-1	.	TRBJ1-1	CASSLLTGLGTEAFF	TGCGCCAGCAGTCTTTTAACAGGGCTTGGCACTGAAGCTTTCTTT
.	TRBV5-8	.	TRBJ2-7	CASSLGGGDFYEQYF	TGTGCCAGCAGCTTGGGAGGGGGGGACTTCTACGAGCAGTACTTC
.	TRBV30	.	TRBJ1-1	CAWNFQGNTEAFF	TGTGCCTGGAATTTTCAGGGGAACACTGAAGCTTTCTTT
.	TRBV5-1	TRBD1	TRBJ1-2	CASTPGTGLRYGYTF	TGCGCCAGCACCCCCGGGACAGGCCTTCGCTATGGCTACACCTTC
.	TRBV6-1	TRBD1	TRBJ2-7	CASGGQGAYEQYF	TGTGCCAGCGGGGGACAGGGCGCCTACGAGCAGTACTTC
.	TRBV5-5	TRBD1	TRBJ1-1	CASSFQDRGTEAFF	TGTGCCAGCAGCTTTCAGGACAGGGGCACTGAAGCTTTCTTT
few	TRBV5-1	.	TRBJ1-2	CASSIIPGDYGYPF	TGCGCCAGCAGCATAATACCAGGGGACTATGGCTACCCCTTC
.	TRBV6-4	TRBD1	TRBJ2-1	CASSGLRDRGRISSYNEQFF	TGTGCCAGCAGTGGCCTCCGGGACAGGGGGCGGATTAGCTCCTACAATGAGCAGTTCTTC
.	TRBV9	.	TRBJ1-4	CASSHSGAANEKLFF	TGTGCCAGCAGCCATAGCGGGGCAGCTAATGAAAAACTGTTTTTT